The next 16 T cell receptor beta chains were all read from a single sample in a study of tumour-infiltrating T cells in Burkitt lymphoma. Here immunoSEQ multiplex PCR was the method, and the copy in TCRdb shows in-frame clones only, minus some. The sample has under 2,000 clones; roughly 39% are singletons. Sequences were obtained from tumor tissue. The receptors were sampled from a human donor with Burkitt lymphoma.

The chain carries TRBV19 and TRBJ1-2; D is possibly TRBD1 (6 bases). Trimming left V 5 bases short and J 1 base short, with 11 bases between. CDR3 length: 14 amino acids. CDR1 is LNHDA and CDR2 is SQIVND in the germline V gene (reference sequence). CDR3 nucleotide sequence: TGTGCCAGTAGTCCACAGGGTCTTAACTATGGCTACACCTTC. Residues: CASSPQGLNYGYTF.

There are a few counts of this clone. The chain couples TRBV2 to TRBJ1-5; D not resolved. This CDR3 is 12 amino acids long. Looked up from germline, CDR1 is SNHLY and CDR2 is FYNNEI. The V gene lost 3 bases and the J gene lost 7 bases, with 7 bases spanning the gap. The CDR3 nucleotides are TGTGCCAGCAGTGATGGTTACCAGCCCCAGCATTTT. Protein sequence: CASSDGYQPQHF.

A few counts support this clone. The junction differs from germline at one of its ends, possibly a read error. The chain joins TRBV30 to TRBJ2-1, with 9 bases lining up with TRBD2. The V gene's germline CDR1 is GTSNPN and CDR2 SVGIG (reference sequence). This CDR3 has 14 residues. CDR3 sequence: CARRVAGVHNEQFF. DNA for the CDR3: TGTGCCCGGAGGGTAGCGGGGGTACACAATGAGCAGTTCTTC.

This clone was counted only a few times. CDR3 nucleotide sequence: TGTGCCGCAGCTCGTGAGAACACTGAAGCTTTCTTT. This gives the protein CAAARENTEAFF. V usage is TRBV6-5 and J usage is TRBJ1-1; D gene unclear. This CDR3 has 12 amino acids. From germline, CDR1 is MNHEY and CDR2 SVGAGI. Trimming shortened V by 11 bases and J by 1 base, and 11 bases separated the two germline ends.

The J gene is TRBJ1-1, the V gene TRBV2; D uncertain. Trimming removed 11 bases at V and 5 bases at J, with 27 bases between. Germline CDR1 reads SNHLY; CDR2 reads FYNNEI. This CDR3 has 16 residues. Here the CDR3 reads CAQPEAGKVLWTEAFF. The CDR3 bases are TGTGCCCAACCGGAGGCCGGAAAGGTATTATGGACTGAAGCTTTCTTT. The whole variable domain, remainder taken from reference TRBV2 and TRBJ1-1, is EPEVTQTPSHQVTQMGQEVILRCVPISNHLYFYWYRQILGQKVEFLVSFYNNEISEKSEIFDDQFSVERPDGSNFTLKIRSTKLEDSAMYFCAQPEAGKVLWTEAFFGQGTRLTVV.

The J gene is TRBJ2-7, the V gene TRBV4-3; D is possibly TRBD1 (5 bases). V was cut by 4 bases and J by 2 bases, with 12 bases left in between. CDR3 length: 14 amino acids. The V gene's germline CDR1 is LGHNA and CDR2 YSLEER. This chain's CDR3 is CASSPTVTPYEQYF. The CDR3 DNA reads TGCGCCAGCAGCCCGACAGTTACCCCCTACGAGCAGTACTTC.

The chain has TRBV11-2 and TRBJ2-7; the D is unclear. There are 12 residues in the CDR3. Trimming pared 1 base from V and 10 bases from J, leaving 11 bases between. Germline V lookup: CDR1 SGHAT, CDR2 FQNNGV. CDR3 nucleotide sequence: TGTGCCAGCAGCTTAGGGTGGCCCGTCCAGTACTTC. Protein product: CASSLGWPVQYF. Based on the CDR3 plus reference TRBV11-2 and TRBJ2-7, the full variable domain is EAGVAQSPRYKIIEKRQSVAFWCNPISGHATLYWYQQILGQGPKLLIQFQNNGVVDDSQLPKDRFSAERLKGVDSTLKIQPAKLEDSAVYLCASSLGWPVQYFGPGTRLTVT.

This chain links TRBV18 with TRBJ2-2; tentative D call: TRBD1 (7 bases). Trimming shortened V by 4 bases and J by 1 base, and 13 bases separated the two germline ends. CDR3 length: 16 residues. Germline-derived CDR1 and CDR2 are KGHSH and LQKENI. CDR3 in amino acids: CASSLRQGGNTGELFF. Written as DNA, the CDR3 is TGTGCCAGCTCACTACGACAGGGAGGGAACACCGGGGAGCTGTTTTTT. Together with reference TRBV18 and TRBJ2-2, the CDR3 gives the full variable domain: NAGVMQNPRHLVRRRGQEARLRCSPMKGHSHVYWYRQLPEEGLKFMVYLQKENIIDESGMPKERFSAEFPKEGPSILRIQQVVRGDSAAYFCASSLRQGGNTGELFFGEGSRLTVL.

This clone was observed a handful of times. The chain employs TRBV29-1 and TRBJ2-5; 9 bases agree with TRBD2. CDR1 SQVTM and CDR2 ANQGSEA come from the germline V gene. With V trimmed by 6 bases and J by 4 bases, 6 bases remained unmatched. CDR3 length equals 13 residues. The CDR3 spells CSVIAGVGETQYF. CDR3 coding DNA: TGCAGCGTGATAGCGGGGGTTGGAGAGACCCAGTACTTC.

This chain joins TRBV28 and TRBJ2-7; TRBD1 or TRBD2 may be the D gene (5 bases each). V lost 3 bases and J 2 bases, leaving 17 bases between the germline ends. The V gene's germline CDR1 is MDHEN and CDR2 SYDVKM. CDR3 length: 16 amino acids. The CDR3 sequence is CASSFFPRGLAYEQYF. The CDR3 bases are TGTGCCAGCAGTTTCTTCCCCCGGGGCTTAGCCTACGAGCAGTACTTC.

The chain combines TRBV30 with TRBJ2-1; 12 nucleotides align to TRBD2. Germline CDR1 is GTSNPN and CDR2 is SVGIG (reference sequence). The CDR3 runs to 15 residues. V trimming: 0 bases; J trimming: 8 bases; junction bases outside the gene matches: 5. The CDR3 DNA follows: TGTGCCTGGAGTGTGTCTAGCGGGGGGGCATATGAGCAGTTCTTC. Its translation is CAWSVSSGGAYEQFF.

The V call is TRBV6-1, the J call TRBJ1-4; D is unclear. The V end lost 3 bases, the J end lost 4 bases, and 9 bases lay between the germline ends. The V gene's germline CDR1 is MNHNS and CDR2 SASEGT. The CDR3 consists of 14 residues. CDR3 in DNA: TGTGCCAGCAGTGAGGCCAGGAGTAATGAAAAACTGTTTTTT. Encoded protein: CASSEARSNEKLFF.

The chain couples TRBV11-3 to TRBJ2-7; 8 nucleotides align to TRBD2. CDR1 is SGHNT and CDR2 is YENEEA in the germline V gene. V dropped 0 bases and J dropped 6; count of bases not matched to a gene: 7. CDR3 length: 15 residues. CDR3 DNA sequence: TGTGCCAGCAGCTTAGATGCGCGGGGGGCGGGCGAGCAGTACTTC. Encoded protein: CASSLDARGAGEQYF.

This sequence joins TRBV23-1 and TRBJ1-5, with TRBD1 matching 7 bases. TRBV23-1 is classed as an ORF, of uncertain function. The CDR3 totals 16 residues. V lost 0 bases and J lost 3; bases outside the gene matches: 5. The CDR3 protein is CASSQSGTGVNQPQHF. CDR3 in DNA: TGCGCCAGCAGTCAATCAGGTACAGGGGTCAATCAGCCCCAGCATTTT.

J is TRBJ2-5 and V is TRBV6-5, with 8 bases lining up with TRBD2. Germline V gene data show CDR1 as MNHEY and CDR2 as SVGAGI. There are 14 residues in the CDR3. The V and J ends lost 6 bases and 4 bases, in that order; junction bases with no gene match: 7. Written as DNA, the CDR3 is TGTGCCAGCAGCCGCGGGGGGTCGATAGAGACCCAGTACTTC. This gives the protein CASSRGGSIETQYF.

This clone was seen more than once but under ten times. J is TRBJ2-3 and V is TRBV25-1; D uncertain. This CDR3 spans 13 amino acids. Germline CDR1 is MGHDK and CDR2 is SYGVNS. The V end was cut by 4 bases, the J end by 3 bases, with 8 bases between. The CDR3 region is CASSGPLTDTQYF. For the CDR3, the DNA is TGTGCCAGCAGTGGCCCCCTGACAGATACGCAGTATTTT.